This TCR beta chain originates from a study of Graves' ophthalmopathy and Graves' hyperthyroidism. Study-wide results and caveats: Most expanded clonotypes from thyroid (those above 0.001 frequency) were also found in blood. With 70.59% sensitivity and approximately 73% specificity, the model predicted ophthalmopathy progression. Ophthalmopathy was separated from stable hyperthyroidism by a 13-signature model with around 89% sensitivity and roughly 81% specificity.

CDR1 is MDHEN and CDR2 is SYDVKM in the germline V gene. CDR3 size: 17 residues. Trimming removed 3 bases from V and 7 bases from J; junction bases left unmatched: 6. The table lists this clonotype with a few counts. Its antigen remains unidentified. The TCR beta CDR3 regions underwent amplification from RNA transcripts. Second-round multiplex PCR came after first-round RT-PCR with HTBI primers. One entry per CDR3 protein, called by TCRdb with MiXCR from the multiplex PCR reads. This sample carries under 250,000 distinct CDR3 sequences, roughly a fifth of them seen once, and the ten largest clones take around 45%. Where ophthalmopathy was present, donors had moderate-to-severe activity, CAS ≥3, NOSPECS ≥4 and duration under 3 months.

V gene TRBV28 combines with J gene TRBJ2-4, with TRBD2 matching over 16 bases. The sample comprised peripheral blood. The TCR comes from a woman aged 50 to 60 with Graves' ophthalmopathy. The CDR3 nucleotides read TGTGCCAGCAGTTTGGTAGGGACTAGCGGGAGGGGGAACATTCAGTACTTC. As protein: CASSLVGTSGRGNIQYF.